Presented here are 31 T cell receptor beta chains from one specimen sequenced in a study of cytomegalovirus exposure and HLA in healthy donors. This PCR relied on a set of 60 Vbeta primers and 13 Jbeta primers. Only in-frame clones appear in the TCRdb table, and some are missing; sequencing was by immunoSEQ multiplex PCR. The sample yields approximately 150,000 clones, around 79% seen once. Sequenced sample: PBMCs. These receptors originate from a man aged 35 to 55 in good health and CMV-seropositive.

The rearrangement uses TRBV15 and TRBJ1-2, with D perhaps matching TRBD1 (5 bases). The CDR3 spans 12 residues. V was trimmed by 1 base and J by 8 bases, leaving 8 bases between them. CDR1 and CDR2 from the germline V gene are LNHNV and YYDKDF (reference sequence). The CDR3 loop is CATSRATEGYTF. The CDR3 region has the DNA TGTGCCACCAGCAGAGCGACAGAGGGCTACACCTTC.

The rearrangement links TRBV4-1 to TRBJ1-5, with 7 bases fitting TRBD1. The CDR3 loop spans 14 amino acids. CDR1 is MGHRA and CDR2 is YSYEKL in the germline V gene. V lost 3 bases, J lost 4 bases, and 3 bases stayed unmatched. CDR3 region: CASSHATGNQPQHF. The CDR3 nucleotides read TGCGCCAGCAGCCATGCGACAGGGAATCAGCCCCAGCATTTT.

This clone has only one observation. The rearrangement uses TRBV5-1 and TRBJ1-1, with 7 bases lining up with TRBD1. From germline, CDR1 is SGHRS and CDR2 YFSETQ. The CDR3 runs to 15 residues. V dropped 0 bases and J dropped 5; count of bases not matched to a gene: 7. The CDR3 coding sequence is TGCGCCAGCAGCTTGGAGGGGACAGCTACTACTGAAGCTTTCTTT. Translated: CASSLEGTATTEAFF.

The chain links TRBV28 to TRBJ2-1; possible D gene TRBD1, 6 bases. Trimming stripped 8 bases from V and 8 bases from J, with 22 bases between. The CDR3 contains 15 residues. Germline CDR1 reads MDHEN; CDR2 reads SYDVKM. The CDR3 DNA reads as TGTGCCAGCCCGCCCGCAGAAACAGGGAATTATGAGCAGTTCTTC. Translating it yields CASPPAETGNYEQFF.

CDR3 coding DNA: TGTGCCAGCTCTTCAGGACTAGGGGCCCGCGATACGCAGTATTTT. Its protein is CASSSGLGARDTQYF. The gene calls are TRBV18 and TRBJ2-3, with TRBD2 identical over 7 bases. CDR1 is KGHSH and CDR2 is LQKENI in the germline V gene. The CDR3 has 15 residues. Unmatched junction bases numbered 12, after V lost 6 bases and J lost 6 bases.

This rearrangement joins TRBV27 to TRBJ1-1; the D gene is possibly TRBD1 (6 bases). Trimming pared 7 bases from V and 1 base from J, leaving 10 bases between. Germline CDR1 is MNHEY and CDR2 is SMNVEV (reference sequence). The CDR3 contains 13 residues. DNA for the CDR3: TGTGCCAGCATGAGGGGGGGGAACACTGAAGCTTTCTTT. Its protein product is CASMRGGNTEAFF.

The V call is TRBV11-3, the J call TRBJ2-7, with 11 nucleotides matching TRBD1. V dropped 5 bases and J dropped 3; count of bases not matched to a gene: 6. The CDR3 extends over 15 amino acids. Germline assignment: CDR1 SGHNT and CDR2 YENEEA. For the CDR3, the DNA is TGTGCCAGCAGCCGGACAGGGGGCGGATACTACGAGCAGTACTTC. This gives the protein CASSRTGGGYYEQYF.

The V and J genes are TRBV18 and TRBJ2-1, with a weak D call TRBD1 (6 bases). This CDR3 has 15 amino acids. V lost 3 bases and J lost 2, with 11 bases in between. In germline, CDR1 is KGHSH, CDR2 LQKENI. This CDR3 reads CASSPGQITYNEQFF. DNA for the CDR3: TGTGCCAGCTCACCGGGACAAATAACCTACAATGAGCAGTTCTTC.

This chain uses TRBV7-9 with TRBJ2-7; possible D gene TRBD1, 6 bases. The V and J ends lost 2 bases and 6 bases respectively, with 20 bases between them. Per the germline V gene, CDR1 is SEHNR and CDR2 is FQNEAQ (reference sequence). CDR3 length: 16 residues. Written as DNA, the CDR3 is TGTGCCAGCAGCTTATCAGGGGACGCATTTTTGGCCGAGCAGTACTTC. It encodes CASSLSGDAFLAEQYF.

This sequence joins TRBV7-9 and TRBJ2-2, with D perhaps TRBD2 (7 bases). The germline CDR1 and CDR2 sequences are SEHNR and FQNEAQ (reference sequence). CDR3 length equals 17 residues. Trimming pared 3 bases from V and 0 bases from J, leaving 14 bases between. In DNA, the CDR3 is TGTGCCAGCAGCTTGGGGGGGCCCCATCCGAACACCGGGGAGCTGTTTTTT. Protein sequence: CASSLGGPHPNTGELFF.

CDR3 amino acids: CASSPQGGQPQHF. The CDR3 DNA reads TGTGCCAGCAGTCCACAGGGTGGACAGCCCCAGCATTTT. The chain is built from TRBV6-1 and TRBJ1-5; D may be TRBD1 (6 bases). The CDR3 has 13 amino acids. Germline loops: CDR1 MNHNS, CDR2 SASEGT. Trimming shortened V by 5 bases and J by 7 bases, and 12 bases separated the two germline ends.

DNA for the CDR3: TGTGCCAGCAGTTTATCGGCGTCGGAGGGGTACTACGAGCAGTACTTC. It translates to CASSLSASEGYYEQYF. This chain joins TRBV27 and TRBJ2-7, with a possible D match to TRBD2 (6 bases). V was shortened by 0 bases and J by 3 bases, with 15 bases between the two germline ends. The CDR3 sequence is 16 residues long. Germline CDR1 MNHEY, CDR2 SMNVEV (reference sequence).

The chain combines TRBV10-3 with TRBJ2-6, with TRBD2 identical over 11 bases. The V segment lost 4 bases and the J segment 0 bases; nucleotides outside the gene matches: 5. The germline CDR1 and CDR2 sequences are ENHRY and SYGVKD. The CDR3 spans 18 residues. Here the CDR3 DNA reads TGTGCCATCAGTGGCGGGACTAGCGGTAACTCTGGGGCCAACGTCCTGACTTTC. Its protein is CAISGGTSGNSGANVLTF.

This sequence joins TRBV11-1 and TRBJ1-3; D remains unclear. V was trimmed by 3 bases and J by 2 bases, leaving 8 bases between them. The germline gives CDR1 SGHAT, CDR2 FQDESV (reference sequence). This CDR3 is built from 14 residues. The CDR3 is CASSFMSPGNTIYF. The CDR3 coding sequence is TGTGCCAGCAGCTTTATGAGTCCTGGAAACACCATATATTTT.

The rearrangement uses TRBV6-6 and TRBJ1-4; D call uncertain. Germline CDR1 MNHNY, CDR2 SVGAGI (reference sequence). The CDR3 sequence is 13 residues long. Deletions cut 1 base from V and 5 bases from J, with 5 bases between. CDR3 amino acids: CASSYWLNEKLFF. DNA of the CDR3: TGTGCCAGCAGTTACTGGCTCAATGAAAAACTGTTTTTT.

CDR3 bases: TGTGCCAGCAGTAGGACAGGGTCCTATGGCTACACCTTC. This translates into CASSRTGSYGYTF. The genes are TRBV6-5 and TRBJ1-2; 8 bases align to TRBD1. V lost 5 bases to trimming and J lost 4 bases; unmatched junction nucleotides: 3. The germline V gene encodes CDR1 MNHEY and CDR2 SVGAGI. The CDR3 spans 13 residues.

This clone came up a few times. V gene TRBV25-1 combines with J gene TRBJ2-5; TRBD1 might be the D (5 bases). The CDR3 consists of 13 residues. The germline V gene has CDR1 MGHDK and CDR2 SYGVNS. With 6 bases removed from V and 4 bases from J, the gap between germline ends came to 12 bases. In DNA form, the CDR3 reads TGTGCCAGCAGGTCACAGGTAGCAGAGACCCAGTACTTC. Protein sequence: CASRSQVAETQYF. The full variable domain, its missing parts supplied by reference TRBV25-1 and TRBJ2-5, is EADIYQTPRYLVIGTGKKITLECSQTMGHDKMYWYQQDPGMELHLIHYSYGVNSTEKGDLSSESTVSRIRTEHFPLTLESARPSHTSQYLCASRSQVAETQYFGPGTRLLVL.

Remarks on this clone: A read error may produce the germline difference seen at one junction end. The V gene is TRBV5-1, the J gene TRBJ2-4; 7 positions match TRBD2. The CDR3 has 13 residues. The germline gives CDR1 SGHRS, CDR2 YFSETQ. CDR3 sequence: CASSLEGGNSQYF. The CDR3 bases are TGCGCCAGCAGCTTGGAGGGAGGGAACAGTCAGTACTTC.

The gene calls are TRBV27 and TRBJ1-2; no reliable D call. CDR1 MNHEY and CDR2 SMNVEV come from the germline V gene (reference sequence). V was shortened by 6 bases and J by 8 bases, with 19 bases between the two germline ends. CDR3 length equals 14 residues. This CDR3 reads CASSLTGRARGYTF. CDR3 nucleotide sequence: TGTGCCAGCAGCCTGACCGGCCGAGCTAGGGGCTACACCTTC.

The chain has TRBV4-1 and TRBJ1-5; 9 bases are a match to TRBD1. The trim removed 4 bases at V and 1 base at J, leaving 5 bases unmatched. CDR1 is MGHRA and CDR2 is YSYEKL in the germline V gene. CDR3 size: 16 residues. CDR3 loop: CASSPRDRESNQPQHF. CDR3 sequence (DNA): TGCGCCAGCAGCCCACGGGACAGGGAGAGCAATCAGCCCCAGCATTTT.

This clone was observed a few times. The chain couples TRBV11-2 to TRBJ2-3, with D possibly TRBD2 on 5 matching bases. The CDR3 is 15 amino acids. The germline gives CDR1 SGHAT, CDR2 FQNNGV. V lost 4 bases and J 8 bases, leaving 19 bases between the germline ends. CDR3 in DNA: TGTGCCAGCAGCTCAAATCCGGGGTCACAAAGTACGCAGTATTTT. Protein: CASSSNPGSQSTQYF.

The genes are TRBV19 and TRBJ2-4; D possibly corresponds to TRBD2 (7 bases). This CDR3 region has 18 residues. The V end was cut by 5 bases, the J end by 0 bases, with 20 bases between. From germline, CDR1 is LNHDA and CDR2 SQIVND (reference sequence). CDR3 DNA sequence: TGTGCCAGTAGTTTAGGGGGAGGGAACCAAATAGCCAAAAACATTCAGTACTTC. This translates into CASSLGGGNQIAKNIQYF.

The chain is built from TRBV5-1 and TRBJ2-2, with 9 bases that match TRBD2. CDR1 is SGHRS and CDR2 is YFSETQ in the germline V gene. The J segment lost 8 bases and the V segment lost 0 bases, leaving 5 bases of the junction unmatched. This CDR3 region has 15 residues. CDR3 coding DNA: TGCGCCAGCAGCTTGGAGCCAGCGGGAGGAGGGGAGCTGTTTTTT. Its protein product is CASSLEPAGGGELFF.

V is TRBV10-2 and J is TRBJ2-2; the match to TRBD1 covers 7 bases. From germline, CDR1 is WSHSY and CDR2 SAAADI. This CDR3 has 13 amino acids. The junction had 3 bases not matched to a gene; V was cut back by 3 bases and J by 8 bases. Here the CDR3 DNA reads TGCGCCAGCAGTGAAACAGGGGCAGGGGAGCTGTTTTTT. Translating it yields CASSETGAGELFF.

The CDR3 DNA follows: TGTGCCAGCAGTCGTCCGGGACTAGCGGGAGAAGATACGCAGTATTTT. Residues: CASSRPGLAGEDTQYF. The J gene is TRBJ2-3, the V gene TRBV5-4, with TRBD2 matching over 14 bases. Trimming removed 5 bases from V and 5 bases from J; junction bases left unmatched: 7. Per the germline V gene, CDR1 is SGHNT and CDR2 is YYREEE (reference sequence). The CDR3 length is 16 residues. The full variable domain, completed using reference TRBV5-4 and TRBJ2-3, is ETGVTQSPTHLIKTRGQQVTLRCSSQSGHNTVSWYQQALGQGPQFIFQYYREEENGRGNFPPRFSGLQFPNYSSELNVNALELDDSALYLCASSRPGLAGEDTQYFGPGTRLTVL.

The table lists this clone with a count of one. This chain links TRBV10-3 with TRBJ2-7; D unresolved. The CDR3 sequence is 13 residues long. Germline V lookup: CDR1 ENHRY, CDR2 SYGVKD. Trimming pared 6 bases from V and 0 bases from J, leaving 9 bases between. The CDR3: CAIRAENSYEQYF. CDR3 in DNA: TGTGCCATCAGGGCGGAGAACTCCTACGAGCAGTACTTC.

This clone was observed many times. This chain uses TRBV5-4 with TRBJ2-7; 10 nucleotides line up with TRBD2. The CDR3 is made up of 14 amino acids. Per the germline V gene, CDR1 is SGHNT and CDR2 is YYREEE (reference sequence). Trimming removed 2 bases from V and 3 bases from J; junction bases left unmatched: 2. For the CDR3, the DNA is TGTGCCAGCAGCTTTCCTAGCGGGAGCTACGAGCAGTACTTC. It encodes CASSFPSGSYEQYF.

The genes are TRBV2 and TRBJ2-1; D gene ambiguous. This CDR3 is 11 amino acids long. The germline CDR1 and CDR2 sequences are SNHLY and FYNNEI. V was clipped by 8 bases and J by 3 bases, with 5 bases between them. Here the CDR3 reads CASEIYNEQFF. CDR3 nucleotides: TGTGCCAGCGAGATCTACAATGAGCAGTTCTTC.

The J gene is TRBJ1-1, the V gene TRBV7-9; 7 positions match TRBD1. After removal of 4 bases from V and 7 bases from J, the junction contained 6 bases not matched to a gene. The germline V gene encodes CDR1 SEHNR and CDR2 FQNEAQ (reference sequence). The CDR3 is 13 residues long. The CDR3 spells CASSWDRESEAFF. CDR3 DNA: TGTGCCAGCAGCTGGGACAGAGAGAGTGAAGCTTTCTTT. The full variable domain, completed using reference TRBV7-9 and TRBJ1-1, is DTGVSQNPRHKITKRGQNVTFRCDPISEHNRLYWYRQTLGQGPEFLTYFQNEAQLEKSRLLSDRFSAERPKGSFSTLEIQRTEQGDSAMYLCASSWDRESEAFFGQGTRLTVV.

The rearrangement joins TRBV27 to TRBJ2-5; 7 positions match TRBD1. CDR3 size: 13 residues. Losses at the gene ends were 2 bases for V and 5 bases for J; bases not matched to a gene: 2. Germline-derived CDR1 and CDR2 are MNHEY and SMNVEV (reference sequence). The CDR3 DNA reads TGTGCCAGCAGTTTAAACAGGGGTGAGACCCAGTACTTC. As protein: CASSLNRGETQYF.

The rearrangement links TRBV5-1 to TRBJ1-1; a possible D gene is TRBD1 (5 bases). This CDR3 spans 16 amino acids. The ends were cut back, 0 bases at V and 1 base at J, with 13 bases in the middle. CDR1 is SGHRS and CDR2 is YFSETQ in the germline V gene. In DNA, the CDR3 is TGCGCCAGCAGCTTGGCGGGGCAGGGAGGGAACACTGAAGCTTTCTTT. It codes for CASSLAGQGGNTEAFF.